The sequence of this T cell receptor (beta chain) was determined in a study of blood T cell repertoires in COVID-19. Study-level background: PBMCs, B-cell-depleted T cells, or T cells provided the cDNA or gDNA that made up the material.

Sequencing was performed with immunoSEQ multiplex PCR; in TCRdb, only in-frame clones are kept and a portion is missing. The repertoire holds approximately 270,000 clones, with roughly 89% as singletons. About this clone: The junction departs from the called germline gene at one end, perhaps through a read error.

This clonotype was sampled from a man in his fifties with acute or convalescent COVID-19. The specimen was peripheral blood.

CDR3 sequence reads: CASSLDISRAGTGELFF. CDR3 coding DNA: TGTGCTAGCAGCTTAGATATTAGCAGGGCTGGCACCGGGGAGCTGTTTTTT. This chain links TRBV7-7 with TRBJ2-2; possible D gene TRBD1, 5 bases. In germline, CDR1 is SSHAT, CDR2 FNYEAQ (reference sequence). The CDR3 is 17 residues long.